The present entry profiles one T cell receptor beta chain with its context. Only a few counts were recorded for this clonotype. It lacks a known antigen. No base-level quality is on record; no much larger clone is a single base apart. This entry belongs to a study of spatial heterogeneity in lung cancer (dated by TCRdb to between 2018 and 2021). Describing the broader study: Samples were obtained from approximately 77 patients with early-stage, untreated non-small cell lung cancer from the lung TRACERx cohort. Follow-up PBMC samples were sequenced whenever the samples were available, and the median time to follow-up was around 2 years after resection. Beta-chain transcripts were consistently detected in greater numbers than alpha-chain transcripts, which likely reflected higher beta-chain transcript abundance. In the raw uncorrected reads, each unique combination of TCR and UMI appeared more than ten times on average. TCR alpha and beta repertoires were quantitatively compared across multiple tumor regions, matched nontumor lung and blood in non-small cell lung cancer. Nonsynonymous mutation counts, determined by whole-exome sequencing of tumor tissue, were related to features of the TCR repertoire. Both alpha and beta chains were TCR-sequenced in samples taken at surgery, namely 220 tumor regions, 62 to 70 matched nontumor lung samples and about 54 PBMC samples. Summary of the overall study and its limitations: Only approximately 15 patients were included in the comparisons of baseline and follow-up blood repertoires. Ubiquitous expanded tumor TCRs were detected in blood more often at tumor resection than at routine follow-up. Additional single-cell paired TCR alpha and beta sequencing was considered necessary to confirm, at a functional level, the hypothesis that regional TCRs recognize regional mutations.

Per the publication, the time point label means: blood at routine non-recurrence follow-up after resection. Whole RNA extracted from tumor and nontumor lung tissue, or from cryopreserved PBMC samples, was used for TCR sequencing without cell sorting. Only patients for whom sufficient RNA was available from at least two tumor regions were selected for TCR sequencing. The library relied on 5' RACE. Sequenced using a NextSeq 500. To allow correction of PCR and sequencing errors, the TCR library protocol tagged every TCR cDNA molecule with a unique molecular identifier. The authors' pipeline ran thus. Decombinator tools were used for TCR identification, UMI-based error correction and CDR3 extraction. Expanded TCRs were defined as those above a frequency of 2 per 1,000, corresponding to the top 1% of the tumor frequency distribution. Renyi diversity was computed with the R vegan package after each repertoire had been subsampled 100 times to 5,000 TCRs. CDR3 similarity networks were constructed using string-kernel similarity of amino acid triplets, with links drawn between CDR3s whose pairwise similarity was above 0.82. The public reads were quality trimmed at Q25 with fastp and then assembled into clones with MiXCR by TCRdb, keeping productive beta chains. Rows merge per CDR3 protein into single entries with the most common DNA and genes. TCRdb's processing, not the study's, gives the V and J calls here. This sample holds 85,000 to 100,000 distinct CDR3 sequences; approximately 19% were observed only once. The ten top clones hold less than 25% of the sample.

The sequences come from PBMCs, collected at follow-up. The sequence was obtained from a male donor with early-stage non-small cell lung cancer.

The bases read TGTGCCAGCAACAGGACGCCTCAAGAGACCCAGTACTTC. It encodes CASNRTPQETQYF. The V and J genes are TRBV6-1 and TRBJ2-5; the D gene is perhaps TRBD1, from 5 matching bases. The germline V gene encodes CDR1 MNHNS and CDR2 SASEGT. V gives up 7 bases and J gives up 2 bases, and the segment between their germline ends measures 11 bases. The CDR3 spans 13 residues, from the cysteine through the phenylalanine. Only CDR3 DNA is held: 39 bases, read in frame from base 1.